Each of the 15 T cell receptor beta chains below was sequenced from the same sample in a study of blood T cell repertoires in COVID-19. Here immunoSEQ multiplex PCR was the method, and the copy in TCRdb shows in-frame clones only, minus some. This sample yields around 120,000 clones, of which more than 75% are seen a single time; about 1.5% belongs to the top ten. Source material: peripheral blood. These receptors were obtained from a human donor in a cohort sampled during active COVID-19.

The V call is TRBV5-1, the J call TRBJ1-1, with D unclear. This CDR3 is built from 16 residues. In germline, CDR1 is SGHRS, CDR2 YFSETQ. Trimming took off 0 bases at V and 4 bases at J, with 16 bases between the two ends. Here the CDR3 reads CASSLELGRGGTEAFF. The CDR3 DNA follows: TGCGCCAGCAGCTTGGAGTTAGGGCGTGGAGGCACTGAAGCTTTCTTT.

The rearrangement links TRBV3-1 (or the pseudogene TRBV3-2) to TRBJ2-7; 11 positions match TRBD2. V was clipped by 1 base and J by 9 bases; unmatched bases: 11. CDR3 size: 16 residues. CDR1 is LGHDT and CDR2 is YNNKEL in the germline V gene (reference sequence). The CDR3 bases are TGTGCCAGCAGCCAAGGTACTAGCGGGAGATTGGGTGGGCAGTACTTC. This gives the protein CASSQGTSGRLGGQYF.

A few counts support this clone. This chain connects TRBV6-2 or TRBV6-3 to TRBJ1-2; D not resolved. Germline V gives CDR1 MNHEY, CDR2 SVGEGT. The CDR3 extends over 13 amino acids. Trimming removed 2 bases from V and 6 bases from J, with 10 bases in between. CDR3 protein: CASSYRLANGYTF. CDR3 in DNA: TGTGCCAGCAGTTACCGACTGGCAAATGGCTACACCTTC.

This sequence joins TRBV6-5 and TRBJ1-3; D gene unclear. Trimming stripped 0 bases from V and 2 bases from J, with 8 bases between. The CDR3 has 15 residues. Germline V gene data show CDR1 as MNHEY and CDR2 as SVGAGI. The CDR3 region has the DNA TGTGCCAGCAGTTACTCTCGCAGGCCTGGAAACACCATATATTTT. Encoded protein: CASSYSRRPGNTIYF.

The genes are TRBV7-2 and TRBJ2-5; a weak D match, TRBD1 (6 bases). Germline V lookup: CDR1 SGHTA, CDR2 FQGNSA. The CDR3 consists of 15 residues. The V end lost 3 bases, the J end lost 0 bases, and 11 bases lay between the germline ends. The CDR3 here is CASSLRGQYQETQYF. Here the CDR3 DNA reads TGTGCCAGCAGCTTGCGTGGACAGTACCAAGAGACCCAGTACTTC. The entire variable domain, with the rest obtained from reference TRBV7-2 and TRBJ2-5, is as follows: GAGVSQSPSNKVTEKGKDVELRCDPISGHTALYWYRQSLGQGLEFLIYFQGNSAPDKSGLPSDRFSAERTGGSVSTLTIQRTQQEDSAVYLCASSLRGQYQETQYFGPGTRLLVL.

The CDR3 spells CASSFLAGPSDNEQFF. Written as DNA, the CDR3 is TGTGCCAGCAGCTTTCTCGCGGGGCCCTCGGACAATGAGCAGTTCTTC. This chain joins TRBV5-4 and TRBJ2-1; D is perhaps TRBD2 (6 bases). V was trimmed by 2 bases and J by 5 bases, leaving 17 bases between them. The CDR3 totals 16 residues. Germline V gene sequence: CDR1 SGHNT, CDR2 YYREEE (reference sequence).

The gene calls are TRBV15 and TRBJ2-1; D might be TRBD2 (7 bases). This CDR3 comprises 15 residues. Germline loops: CDR1 LNHNV, CDR2 YYDKDF (reference sequence). V lost 4 bases and J 4 bases, leaving 14 bases between the germline ends. This CDR3 reads CATSNRGGSYNEQFF. The CDR3 region has the DNA TGTGCCACCAGCAATAGGGGGGGTAGTTACAATGAGCAGTTCTTC.

The chain has TRBV19 and TRBJ1-2; possible D gene TRBD1, 6 bases. The V and J ends lost 1 base and 4 bases respectively, with 16 bases between them. This CDR3 has 16 amino acids. Germline V lookup: CDR1 LNHDA, CDR2 SQIVND (reference sequence). The CDR3 sequence: CASSIAGGGAGYGYTF. In DNA, the CDR3 is TGTGCCAGTAGTATAGCCGGGGGGGGCGCCGGCTATGGCTACACCTTC.

Note on this clone: Within the sample, other DNA sequences also encode this same CDR3. The V and J genes are TRBV3-1 (or the pseudogene TRBV3-2) and TRBJ2-3; D gene uncertain. The CDR3 runs to 13 residues. Germline CDR1 and CDR2: LGHDT and YNNKEL (reference sequence). V lost 0 bases to trimming and J lost 6 bases, with 7 bases between them. The CDR3 loop reads CASSQDRGDTQYF. For the CDR3, the DNA is TGTGCCAGCAGCCAAGATCGAGGTGATACGCAGTATTTT.

The chain has TRBV2 and TRBJ2-3; 13 bases are a match to TRBD2. The CDR3 has 15 residues. The V gene end was trimmed by 5 bases and the J gene end by 6 bases; junction bases not matched to a gene: 5. Germline values: CDR1 SNHLY, CDR2 FYNNEI. In nucleotides, the CDR3 is TGTGCCAGCAGTCCGACTAGCGGGAGGACGGATACGCAGTATTTT. Translated: CASSPTSGRTDTQYF.

The chain is built from TRBV28 and TRBJ2-3; no firm D call. The CDR3 has 15 amino acids. V was trimmed by 7 bases and J by 2 bases, leaving 16 bases between them. Germline lookup yields CDR1 MDHEN and CDR2 SYDVKM. The CDR3 loop reads CASNFRASYTDTQYF. CDR3 bases: TGTGCCAGCAATTTTCGAGCGAGCTACACAGATACGCAGTATTTT.

Here the CDR3 reads CASSLPAGGSSYEQYF. CDR3 bases: TGTGCCAGCAGCTTGCCGGCTGGCGGGAGCTCCTACGAGCAGTACTTC. The rearrangement uses TRBV5-5 and TRBJ2-7, with 7 bases fitting TRBD2. The junction had 7 bases not matched to a gene; V was cut back by 1 base and J by 0 bases. Germline assignment: CDR1 SGHKS and CDR2 YYEKEE (reference sequence). This CDR3 has 16 residues.

The chain combines TRBV19 with TRBJ2-3; D unresolved. CDR3 size: 17 residues. The V end was cut by 1 base, the J end by 0 bases, with 14 bases between. Germline CDR1 LNHDA, CDR2 SQIVND (reference sequence). This CDR3 is CASSIVGRRSSTDTQYF. CDR3 sequence (DNA): TGTGCCAGTAGTATAGTCGGTCGGAGATCTAGCACAGATACGCAGTATTTT. The full variable domain, completed using reference TRBV19 and TRBJ2-3, is DGGITQSPKYLFRKEGQNVTLSCEQNLNHDAMYWYRQDPGQGLRLIYYSQIVNDFQKGDIAEGYSVSREKKESFPLTVTSAQKNPTAFYLCASSIVGRRSSTDTQYFGPGTRLTVL.

V and J are TRBV5-1 and TRBJ2-1, with D maybe TRBD2 (5 bases). This CDR3 contains 16 residues. Trimming shortened V by 3 bases and J by 0 bases, and 13 bases separated the two germline ends. The V gene's germline CDR1 is SGHRS and CDR2 YFSETQ. CDR3 protein: CASSSLGLSSYNEQFF. The CDR3 DNA is TGCGCCAGCAGCTCCTTAGGACTTAGCTCCTACAATGAGCAGTTCTTC.

This chain uses TRBV30 with TRBJ1-1; D is unclear. The V end lost 3 bases, the J end lost 3 bases, and 11 bases lay between the germline ends. CDR1 and CDR2 from the germline V gene are GTSNPN and SVGIG (reference sequence). The CDR3 is 13 amino acids. The CDR3 here is CAWSQNGYTEAFF. CDR3 nucleotide sequence: TGTGCCTGGAGCCAAAACGGGTACACTGAAGCTTTCTTT.